This TCR beta chain was documented in a study of blood T cell repertoires in COVID-19 (dated by TCRdb to about 2020). Describing the broader study: Collaborator samples came from the United States, Italy and Spain and covered acute and convalescent phases of COVID-19. The material from the prospective study consisted of cDNA or gDNA derived from T cells, B-cell-depleted T cells, or PBMCs. Subjects who had been exposed to COVID-19, were actively infected with it, or had recovered from it provided the deeply sampled blood TCRbeta repertoires that made up the dataset. Where HLA class I and class II types were available, the types were taken from metadata supplied by the sample provider, not from assay-based typing. Sample metadata almost always included a de-identified subject ID, COVID-19 status, age in years and sex. The samples were drawn from the first 160 participants of the ongoing ImmuneRACE study and from 950 to 1,500 subjects provided by 6 global collaborators. The repertoires were released in a freely available public database meant as a resource for research on the immune response to SARS-CoV-2.

In regard to this clone: Its antigen is still unknown. At one of its ends the junction is not consistent with the germline gene, which may arise from a read error.

CDR1 and CDR2 were assigned from the germline V gene as SGHTA and FQGTGA. From the cysteine through the phenylalanine, the CDR3 covers 12 amino acids. The CDR3 DNA has 36 bases and is translated from base 1. Overall study outcomes, separate from this receptor: The amount of clinical and demographic metadata varied by source and participant and was provided uncurated.

Samples from volunteer blood donors who had recovered from COVID-19 were contributed by a second Seattle source. Collaborating institutions collected whole blood in K2EDTA tubes following their own protocols. Collaborator samples were shipped for TCRbeta analysis as frozen whole blood, isolated PBMCs, or DNA extracted from either sample type. TCRbeta CDR3 regions were amplified from genomic DNA by means of the immunoSEQ Assay, a bias-controlled multiplex PCR. Processing in the source paper ran as follows. The number of nucleated cells in each sample was estimated by amplification of reference gene primers within the assay. Sequence reads were collapsed and filtered to measure the absolute abundance of every unique TCRbeta CDR3 rearrangement. Productive Simpson clonality was computed per sample as the square root of Simpson's diversity index over productive rearrangements. In its TCRdb copy, this immuneACCESS table keeps in-frame sequences only and misses some clones. Where compared with another copy, unresolved V genes explain less than half of these, and the others have no known cause. D and trimming come from the DNA, and the V and J calls and clone size come from that table. The sample has about 200,000 clones on record, about 89% of them singletons. The ten most abundant clones make up under 7% of the sample.

Sequencing input: peripheral blood. The rearrangement combines TRBV7-3 with TRBJ1-2; 9 nucleotides in the junction match TRBD1. This receptor was identified in a man aged 60 to 69 who had recovered from COVID-19. The bases are TGTGCCAGCAGCTCGGGACAGGGTCTATTGGCCTTC. This encodes CASSSGQGLLAF.